The present entry profiles one T cell receptor (beta chain) with its context. Its antigen is still unknown. This entry comes from a study of cytomegalovirus exposure and HLA in healthy donors. Study as a whole: From about 179 million T cells, an earlier analysis saw approximately 120 million unique TCR beta sequences.

Amplification used 60 Vbeta primers and 13 Jbeta primers. Repertoires were generated with immunoSEQ multiplex PCR, while TCRdb's copy carries only in-frame clones and drops some. The data contain around 160,000 clones, more than 65% of them singletons. Study-wide points: It was confirmed in vitro that a few of the CMV-associated chains were specific for CMV antigens. The listing of 150 or so TCR beta chains classed them as cytomegalovirus-associated.

The source of this sequence is a woman aged 40 to 50 in good health and CMV-seropositive. Sequenced sample: PBMCs.

CDR3 sequence reads: CASTDDRVGDTEAFF. CDR3 nucleotides: TGTGCCAGCACGGACGACAGGGTAGGCGACACTGAAGCTTTCTTT. J is TRBJ1-1 and V is TRBV7-8; 7 positions agree with TRBD1. Germline CDR1 reads SGHVS; CDR2 reads FQNEAQ. The CDR3 extends over 15 amino acids. V lost 7 bases, J lost 3 bases, and 11 bases stayed unmatched.